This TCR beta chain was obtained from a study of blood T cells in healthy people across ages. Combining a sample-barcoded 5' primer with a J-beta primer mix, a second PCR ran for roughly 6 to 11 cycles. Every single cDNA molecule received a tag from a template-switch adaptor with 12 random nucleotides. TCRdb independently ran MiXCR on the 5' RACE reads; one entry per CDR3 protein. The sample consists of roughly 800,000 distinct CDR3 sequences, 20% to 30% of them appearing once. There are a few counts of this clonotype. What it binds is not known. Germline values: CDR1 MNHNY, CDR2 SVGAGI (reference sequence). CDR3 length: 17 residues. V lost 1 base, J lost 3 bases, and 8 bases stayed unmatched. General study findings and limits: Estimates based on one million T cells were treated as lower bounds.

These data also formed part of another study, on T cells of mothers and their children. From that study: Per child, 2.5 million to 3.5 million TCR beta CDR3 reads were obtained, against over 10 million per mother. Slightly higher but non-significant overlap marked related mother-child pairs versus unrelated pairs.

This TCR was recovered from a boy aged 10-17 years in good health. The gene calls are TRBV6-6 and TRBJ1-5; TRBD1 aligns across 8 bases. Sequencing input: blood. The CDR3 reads CASSYFPRDRTNQPQHF. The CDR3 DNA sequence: TGTGCCAGCAGTTACTTTCCTCGGGACAGGACCAATCAGCCCCAGCATTTT.